Described below is a single T cell receptor beta chain sequence and its context. Its cognate antigen is unknown. The data were taken from a study of vaccination effects on CD4 cells after COVID-19. Study as a whole: Viral peptide pools were used in the ViraFEST assay to expand antigen-specific CD4+ T cells, and sequencing came afterward.

Only in-frame clones appear in the TCRdb table, and some are missing; sequencing was by immunoSEQ multiplex PCR. Among 45,000 to 65,000 clones listed, less than 80% were seen once. Isolating CD4+ T cells followed approximately ten days of culture. BNT162b2 vaccine or mRNA-1273 vaccine was given to participants in two doses. In the cultures, half the medium was exchanged for IL-2 medium on days 3 and 7. The CDR3 consists of 14 residues. Looked up from germline, CDR1 is LNHDA and CDR2 is SQIVND (reference sequence). V was pared by 10 bases and J by 0 bases, with 12 bases between. The chain has TRBV19 and TRBJ1-4; D is unclear. Sequencing was performed on CD4+ T cells from PBMCs cultured without peptide, taken after COVID-19 vaccination. The source of this sequence is a human donor who received a COVID-19 vaccine. In nucleotides, the CDR3 is TGTGCCACCACACTAACCCCAACTAATGAAAAACTGTTTTTT. It specifies CATTLTPTNEKLFF. The entire variable domain, with the rest obtained from reference TRBV19 and TRBJ1-4, is as follows: DGGITQSPKYLFRKEGQNVTLSCEQNLNHDAMYWYRQDPGQGLRLIYYSQIVNDFQKGDIAEGYSVSREKKESFPLTVTSAQKNPTAFYLCATTLTPTNEKLFFGSGTQLSVL.